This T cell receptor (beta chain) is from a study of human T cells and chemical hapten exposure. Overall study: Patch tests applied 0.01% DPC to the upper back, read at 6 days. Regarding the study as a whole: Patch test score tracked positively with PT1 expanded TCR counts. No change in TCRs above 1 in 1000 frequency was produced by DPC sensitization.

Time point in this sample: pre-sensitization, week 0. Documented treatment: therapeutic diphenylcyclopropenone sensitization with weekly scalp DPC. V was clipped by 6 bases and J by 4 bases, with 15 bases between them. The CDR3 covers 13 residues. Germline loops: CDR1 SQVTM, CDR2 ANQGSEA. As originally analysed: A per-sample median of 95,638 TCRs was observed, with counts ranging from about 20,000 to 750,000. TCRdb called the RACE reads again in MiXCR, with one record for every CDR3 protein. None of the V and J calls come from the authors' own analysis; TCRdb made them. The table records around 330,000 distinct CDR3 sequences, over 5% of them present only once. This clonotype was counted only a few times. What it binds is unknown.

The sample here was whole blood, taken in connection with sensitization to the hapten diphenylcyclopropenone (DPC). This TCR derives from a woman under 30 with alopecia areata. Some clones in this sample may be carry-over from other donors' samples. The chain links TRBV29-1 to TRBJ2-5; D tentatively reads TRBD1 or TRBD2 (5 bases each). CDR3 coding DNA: TGCAGCGTGGCCGGGACCCTAGGAGAGACCCAGTACTTC. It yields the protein CSVAGTLGETQYF.